In its sample, the clone carrying this T cell receptor beta chain was seen a few times. These data come from a study of shared clonotypes between healthy human individuals. Whole-study context: Aged 18 to 49, the donors were a couple of women and three men.

CDR3 length: 15 residues. TCRdb keeps only in-frame clones here, not all; method: immunoSEQ multiplex PCR. In the table there are about 480,000 clones, 79% of which are singletons. The specimen was PBMCs. The TCR comes from a woman aged 35 to 49 in good health. Some clones in this sample may be carry-over from other donors' samples. The rearrangement joins TRBV12-2 to TRBJ1-5. TRBV12-2 constitutes a pseudogene. CDR3 region: CASRLATHRYQPQHF. CDR3 nucleotide sequence: TGTGCAAGTCGCTTAGCGACCCACCGGTACCAGCCCCAGCATTTT.